This T cell receptor (beta chain) was documented in a study of a mutant IDH1 vaccine in newly diagnosed glioma. Study-level background: Patients under treatment included 62.5% males and 37.5% females and had a mean age of about 37 years.

V lost 5 bases and J lost 2; bases outside the gene matches: 11. From germline, CDR1 is LGHNA and CDR2 YSLEER. The CDR3 is 16 amino acids. Time point described: week 47, end of study. Mutant IDH1 20-mer peptide, at 300 ug, made up each vaccine dose, with topical imiquimod. In the case of this clone: Its antigen is undetermined.

The protocol was immunoSEQ multiplex PCR, while the TCRdb copy is restricted to in-frame clones and leaves out a portion. Here the sample spans tens of thousands of clones, 75% to 90% being singletons. Material: PBMCs, obtained from a glioma patient whose treatment included an IDH1 peptide vaccine. This TCR was sampled from a woman aged 45-60 years with glioma. V and J are TRBV4-3 and TRBJ1-2; TRBD1 aligns across 7 bases. The CDR3 sequence is CASSDHRGTSNYGYTF. Written as DNA, the CDR3 is TGCGCCAGCAGCGACCACAGGGGTACGAGCAACTATGGCTACACCTTC.